Listed below are T cell receptor beta chains from one sample, sequenced in a study of T cells in Graves' hyperthyroidism and ophthalmopathy. TCRdb reprocessed the multiplex PCR reads with MiXCR, giving one entry per CDR3 protein. Of about 520,000 distinct CDR3 sequences detected, approximately 25% appear once; the ten largest clones hold approximately 10%. Sequenced: blood. The receptors here all came from a woman in her 30s with Graves' ophthalmopathy. Each CDR3 is given with its conserved first and last residue. The D gene is left open where the match is weak. Clone size is given for some rows only: seen once, a few or many times, or a class if the clone is expanded.

J	V	D	size	CDR3	DNA
TRBJ2-7	TRBV4-3	.	.	CASRSVAPYEQYF	TGCGCCAGCAGGTCCGTAGCCCCCTACGAGCAGTACTTC
TRBJ2-4	TRBV6-1	.	few	CASTTGRNIQYF	TGTGCCAGCACTACAGGGAGAAACATTCAGTACTTC
TRBJ2-6	TRBV30	.	many	CAWRLAGANVLTF	TGTGCCTGGAGACTAGCTGGGGCCAACGTCCTGACTTTC
TRBJ2-7	TRBV6-5	.	.	CASSYVAGALSYEQYF	TGTGCCAGCAGTTACGTCGCGGGGGCCCTCTCCTACGAGCAGTACTTC
TRBJ1-2	TRBV6-1	.	many	CASSETPKLWTF	TGTGCCAGCAGTGAAACCCCGAAGCTCTGGACCTTC
TRBJ1-5	TRBV28	.	many	CASRGVDSGGNQPQHF	TGTGCCAGCAGGGGGGTGGACAGTGGCGGCAATCAGCCCCAGCATTTT
TRBJ2-5	TRBV20-1	TRBD1	.	CSATLLGTGDGETQYF	TGCAGTGCTACCCTCCTCGGGACAGGAGACGGGGAGACCCAGTACTTC
TRBJ1-5	TRBV27	.	many	CASSLASLWPQHF	TGTGCCAGCAGTTTGGCCTCCCTTTGGCCCCAGCATTTT
TRBJ2-5	TRBV20-1	TRBD2	.	CSARLTGTSGTQYF	TGCAGTGCTAGACTGACCGGGACTAGCGGGACCCAGTACTTC
TRBJ2-7	TRBV28	.	many	CASSLSFSEQYF	TGTGCCAGCAGCCTATCCTTTTCCGAGCAGTACTTC
TRBJ2-7	TRBV7-2	TRBD2	few	CASSLAAGGREAAYEQYF	TGTGCCAGCAGCTTAGCCGCGGGAGGGCGGGAGGCCGCCTACGAGCAGTACTTC
TRBJ1-2	TRBV29-1	.	many	CSVYQQSYGYTF	TGCAGCGTTTACCAGCAGAGCTATGGCTACACCTTC
TRBJ2-2	TRBV27	.	.	CASSFTGTTGELFF	TGTGCCAGCAGTTTCACAGGGACCACCGGGGAGCTGTTTTTT
TRBJ1-1	TRBV4-2	.	many	CASSRSWTEATEAFF	TGTGCCAGCAGCCGTTCGTGGACGGAGGCCACTGAAGCTTTCTTT
TRBJ1-2	TRBV6-2/TRBV6-3	TRBD1	many	CASSTTPWQGASYGYTF	TGTGCCAGCAGCACAACTCCCTGGCAGGGGGCGTCCTATGGCTACACCTTC
TRBJ1-1	TRBV29-1	.	.	CSVEVMVSGSSAFF	TGCAGCGTTGAAGTGATGGTTAGCGGGTCTTCAGCTTTCTTT
TRBJ2-3	TRBV20-1	.	.	CSAYGREDSASTDTQYF	TGCAGTGCCTATGGAAGAGAAGACAGCGCTAGCACAGATACGCAGTATTTT
TRBJ1-5	TRBV19	.	many	CASSNSFGQPQHF	TGTGCCAGTAGTAATTCATTTGGTCAGCCCCAGCATTTT
TRBJ2-6	TRBV27	.	.	CASTFIWSSGANVLTF	TGTGCCAGCACCTTTATTTGGAGCTCTGGGGCCAACGTCCTGACTTTC
TRBJ1-1	TRBV20-1	TRBD1	few	CSARLPDRGLEAFF	TGCAGTGCTAGATTACCGGACAGGGGGCTTGAAGCTTTCTTT